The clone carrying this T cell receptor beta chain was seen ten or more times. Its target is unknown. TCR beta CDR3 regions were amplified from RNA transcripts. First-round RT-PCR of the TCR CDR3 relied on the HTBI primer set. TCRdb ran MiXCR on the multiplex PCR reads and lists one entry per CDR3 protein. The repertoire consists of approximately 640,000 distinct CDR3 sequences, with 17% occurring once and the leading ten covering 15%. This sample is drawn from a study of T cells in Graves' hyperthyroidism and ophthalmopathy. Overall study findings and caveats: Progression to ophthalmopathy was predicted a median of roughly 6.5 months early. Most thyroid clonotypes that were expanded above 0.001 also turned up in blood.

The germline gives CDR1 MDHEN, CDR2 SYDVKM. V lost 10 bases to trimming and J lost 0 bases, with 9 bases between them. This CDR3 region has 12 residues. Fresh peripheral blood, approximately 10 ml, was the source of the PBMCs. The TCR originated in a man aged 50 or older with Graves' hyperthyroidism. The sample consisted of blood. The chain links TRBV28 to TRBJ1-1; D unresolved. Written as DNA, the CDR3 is TGTGCCACGTGGGTCATGAACACTGAAGCTTTCTTT. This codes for CATWVMNTEAFF.